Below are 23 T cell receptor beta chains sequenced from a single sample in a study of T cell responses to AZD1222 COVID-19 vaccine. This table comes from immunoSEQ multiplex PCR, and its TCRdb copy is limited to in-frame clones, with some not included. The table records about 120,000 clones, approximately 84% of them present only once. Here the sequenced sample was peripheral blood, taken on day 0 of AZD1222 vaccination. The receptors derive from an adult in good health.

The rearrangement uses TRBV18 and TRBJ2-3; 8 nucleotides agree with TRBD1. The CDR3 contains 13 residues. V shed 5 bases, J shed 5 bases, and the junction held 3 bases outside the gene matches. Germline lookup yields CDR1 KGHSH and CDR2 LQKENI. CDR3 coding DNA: TGTGCCAGCTCAAGGACAGGGAGAGATACGCAGTATTTT. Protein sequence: CASSRTGRDTQYF.

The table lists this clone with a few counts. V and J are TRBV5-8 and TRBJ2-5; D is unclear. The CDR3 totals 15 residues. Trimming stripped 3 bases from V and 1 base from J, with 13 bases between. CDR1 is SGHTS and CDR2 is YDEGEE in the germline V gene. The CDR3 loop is CASSSASGIQETQYF. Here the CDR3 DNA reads TGTGCCAGCAGCTCAGCATCGGGTATCCAAGAGACCCAGTACTTC.

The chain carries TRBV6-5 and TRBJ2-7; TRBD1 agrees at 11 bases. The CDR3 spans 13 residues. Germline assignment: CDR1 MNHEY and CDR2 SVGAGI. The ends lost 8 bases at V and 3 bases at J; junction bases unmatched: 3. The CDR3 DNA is TGTGCCAGCGGGACAGGGGGAAACTACGAGCAGTACTTC. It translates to CASGTGGNYEQYF.

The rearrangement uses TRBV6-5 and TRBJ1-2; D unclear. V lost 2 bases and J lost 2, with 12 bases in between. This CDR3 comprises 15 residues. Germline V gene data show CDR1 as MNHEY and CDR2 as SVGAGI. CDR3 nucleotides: TGTGCCAGCAGTTACGCTGACGAATACAACTATGGCTACACCTTC. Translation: CASSYADEYNYGYTF.

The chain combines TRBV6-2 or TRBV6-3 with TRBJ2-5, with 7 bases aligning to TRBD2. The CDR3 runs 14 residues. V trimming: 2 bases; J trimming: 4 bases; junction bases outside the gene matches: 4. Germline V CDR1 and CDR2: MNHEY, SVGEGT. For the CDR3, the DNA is TGTGCCAGCAGTTACGGGGGGGTAACAGAGACCCAGTACTTC. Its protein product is CASSYGGVTETQYF.

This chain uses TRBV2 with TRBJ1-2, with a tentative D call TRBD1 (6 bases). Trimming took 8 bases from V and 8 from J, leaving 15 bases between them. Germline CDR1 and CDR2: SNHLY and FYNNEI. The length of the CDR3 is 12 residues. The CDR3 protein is CASEGGARGYTF. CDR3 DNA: TGTGCCAGCGAGGGGGGGGCGCGAGGCTACACCTTC.

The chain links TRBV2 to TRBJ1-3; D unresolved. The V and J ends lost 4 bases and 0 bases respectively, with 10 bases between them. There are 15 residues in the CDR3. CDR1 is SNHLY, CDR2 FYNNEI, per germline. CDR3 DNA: TGTGCCAGCAGTGCCGAACAGTTCTCTGGAAACACCATATATTTT. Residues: CASSAEQFSGNTIYF.

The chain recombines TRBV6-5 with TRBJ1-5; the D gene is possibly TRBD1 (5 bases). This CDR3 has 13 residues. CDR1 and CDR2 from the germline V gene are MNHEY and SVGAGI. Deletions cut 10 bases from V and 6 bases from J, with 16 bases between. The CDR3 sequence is CATTWGERQPQHF. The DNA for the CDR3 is TGTGCCACTACATGGGGGGAACGTCAGCCCCAGCATTTT.

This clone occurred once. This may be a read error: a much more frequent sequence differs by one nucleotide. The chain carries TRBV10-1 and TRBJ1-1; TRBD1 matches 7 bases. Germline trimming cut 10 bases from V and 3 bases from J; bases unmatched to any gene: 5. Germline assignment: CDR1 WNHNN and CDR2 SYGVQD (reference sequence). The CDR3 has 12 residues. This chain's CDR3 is CANAGTDTEAFF. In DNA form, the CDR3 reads TGCGCCAACGCAGGGACAGACACTGAAGCTTTCTTT.

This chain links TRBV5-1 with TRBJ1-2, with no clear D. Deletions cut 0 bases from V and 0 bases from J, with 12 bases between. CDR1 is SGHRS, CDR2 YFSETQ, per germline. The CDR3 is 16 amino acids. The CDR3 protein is CASSLEPAISNYGYTF. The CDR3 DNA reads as TGCGCCAGCAGCTTGGAGCCAGCTATCTCTAACTATGGCTACACCTTC.

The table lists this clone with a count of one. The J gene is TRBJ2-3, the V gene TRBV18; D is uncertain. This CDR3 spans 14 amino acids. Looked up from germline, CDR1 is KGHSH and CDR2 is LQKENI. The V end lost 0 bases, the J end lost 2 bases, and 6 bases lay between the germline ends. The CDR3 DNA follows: TGTGCCAGCTCACCACCTTCCCTCACAGATACGCAGTATTTT. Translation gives CASSPPSLTDTQYF.

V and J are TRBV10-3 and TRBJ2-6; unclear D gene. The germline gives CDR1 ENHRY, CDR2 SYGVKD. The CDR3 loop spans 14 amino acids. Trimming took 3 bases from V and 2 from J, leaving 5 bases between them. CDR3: CAISETAGANVLTF. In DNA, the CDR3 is TGTGCCATCAGTGAAACAGCTGGGGCCAACGTCCTGACTTTC.

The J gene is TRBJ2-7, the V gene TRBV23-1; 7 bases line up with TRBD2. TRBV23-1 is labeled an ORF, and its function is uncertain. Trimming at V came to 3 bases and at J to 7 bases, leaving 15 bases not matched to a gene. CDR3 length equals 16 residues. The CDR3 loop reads CASSQAGWKTAGEQYF. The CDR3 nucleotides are TGCGCCAGCAGTCAGGCAGGGTGGAAAACAGCGGGAGAGCAGTACTTC.

The CDR3 here is CASGLVLGTGASPNTEAFF. Written as DNA, the CDR3 is TGTGCTAGTGGTTTGGTACTAGGGACGGGGGCCAGCCCGAACACTGAAGCTTTCTTT. The genes are TRBV12-5 and TRBJ1-1; TRBD1 is a possible D gene (6 bases). The CDR3 totals 19 residues. Germline CDR1 and CDR2: LGHNT and FRNRAP. V lost 0 bases, J lost 1 base, and 21 bases lay in between.

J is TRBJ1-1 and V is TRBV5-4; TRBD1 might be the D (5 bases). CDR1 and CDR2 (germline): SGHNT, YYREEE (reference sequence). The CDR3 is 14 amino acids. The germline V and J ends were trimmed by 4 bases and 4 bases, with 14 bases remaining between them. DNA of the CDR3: TGTGCCAGCAGCCCCAGGGACCGGGGCACTGAAGCTTTCTTT. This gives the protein CASSPRDRGTEAFF.

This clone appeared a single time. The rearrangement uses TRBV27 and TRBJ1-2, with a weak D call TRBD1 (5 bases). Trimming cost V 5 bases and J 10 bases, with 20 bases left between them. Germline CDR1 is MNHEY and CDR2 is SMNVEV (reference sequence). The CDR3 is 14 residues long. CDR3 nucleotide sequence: TGTGCCAGCAGTCCCTCCGGGGCGAGGGGCTCCTACACCTTC. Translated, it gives CASSPSGARGSYTF.

CDR3 DNA: TGTGCCAGCTCACCAGGGTCCTTTGCAACTAATGAAAAACTGTTTTTT. Encoded protein: CASSPGSFATNEKLFF. The chain combines TRBV18 with TRBJ1-4; no firm D call. Germline V gene lookup returns CDR1 KGHSH and CDR2 LQKENI. The V and J ends lost 2 bases and 0 bases respectively, with 10 bases between them. This CDR3 region has 16 residues.

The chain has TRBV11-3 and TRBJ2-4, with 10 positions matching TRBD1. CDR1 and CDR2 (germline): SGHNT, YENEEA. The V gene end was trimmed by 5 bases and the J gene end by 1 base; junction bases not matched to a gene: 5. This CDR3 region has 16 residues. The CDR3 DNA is TGTGCCAGCAGCCCTGGGACAGGGGAGGCCAAAAACATTCAGTACTTC. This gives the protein CASSPGTGEAKNIQYF. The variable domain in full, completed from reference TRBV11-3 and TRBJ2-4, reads EAGVVQSPRYKIIEKKQPVAFWCNPISGHNTLYWYLQNLGQGPELLIRYENEEAVDDSQLPKDRFSAERLKGVDSTLKIQPAELGDSAVYLCASSPGTGEAKNIQYFGAGTRLSVL.

In nucleotides, the CDR3 is TGTGCCAGCAGCCGAAGCTCGACAGGAAACTATGGCTACACCTTC. Its translation is CASSRSSTGNYGYTF. V gene TRBV7-6 combines with J gene TRBJ1-2; possible D gene TRBD1, 6 bases. This CDR3 comprises 15 residues. Trimming left V 5 bases short and J 2 bases short, with 15 bases between. CDR1 is SGHVS, CDR2 FNYEAQ, per germline.

In DNA form, the CDR3 reads TGCGCCAGCAGGGGGGACAGGGGTGTAAGAGGGGGCACTGAAGCTTTCTTT. Its protein product is CASRGDRGVRGGTEAFF. J is TRBJ1-1 and V is TRBV10-2; 10 bases line up with TRBD1. Germline lookup yields CDR1 WSHSY and CDR2 SAAADI. This CDR3 is built from 17 residues. Losses at the gene ends were 6 bases for V and 4 bases for J; bases not matched to a gene: 14.

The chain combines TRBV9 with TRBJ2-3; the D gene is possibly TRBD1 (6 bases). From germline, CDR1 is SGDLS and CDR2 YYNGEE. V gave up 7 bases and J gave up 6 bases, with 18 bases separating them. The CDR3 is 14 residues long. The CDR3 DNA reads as TGTGCCAGCTCAAACGGCAGGGGTTGGGATACGCAGTATTTT. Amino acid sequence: CASSNGRGWDTQYF.

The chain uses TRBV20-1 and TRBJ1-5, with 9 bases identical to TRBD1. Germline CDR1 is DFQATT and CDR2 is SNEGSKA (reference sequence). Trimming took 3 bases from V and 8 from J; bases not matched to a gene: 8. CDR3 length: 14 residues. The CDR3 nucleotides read TGCAGTGCTAGTCAGACAGGGGGATTGAAGCCCCAGCATTTT. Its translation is CSASQTGGLKPQHF.

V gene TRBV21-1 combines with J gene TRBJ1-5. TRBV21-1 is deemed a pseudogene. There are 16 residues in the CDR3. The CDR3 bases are TGTGCCAGCAGCAAAGCTAAGGGGACCCTAAATCAGCCCCAGCATTTT. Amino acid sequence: CASSKAKGTLNQPQHF.